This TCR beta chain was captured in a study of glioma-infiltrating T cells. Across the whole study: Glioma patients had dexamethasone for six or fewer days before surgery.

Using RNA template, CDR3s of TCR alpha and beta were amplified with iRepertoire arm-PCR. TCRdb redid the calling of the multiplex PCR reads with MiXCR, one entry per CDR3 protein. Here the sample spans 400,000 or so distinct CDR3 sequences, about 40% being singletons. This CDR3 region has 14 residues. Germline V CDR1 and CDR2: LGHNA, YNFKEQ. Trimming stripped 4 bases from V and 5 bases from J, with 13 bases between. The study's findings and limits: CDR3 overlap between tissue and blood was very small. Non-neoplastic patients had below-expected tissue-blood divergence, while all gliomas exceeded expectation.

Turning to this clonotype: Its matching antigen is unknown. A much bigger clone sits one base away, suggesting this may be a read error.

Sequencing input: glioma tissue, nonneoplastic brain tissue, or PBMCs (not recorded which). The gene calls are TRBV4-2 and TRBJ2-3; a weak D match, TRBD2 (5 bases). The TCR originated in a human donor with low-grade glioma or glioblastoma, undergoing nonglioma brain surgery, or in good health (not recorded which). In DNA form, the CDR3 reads TGTGCCAGCAGCCGAAGCGGTGCCAAAGATACGCAGTATTTT. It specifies CASSRSGAKDTQYF.